This passage covers 11 T cell receptor beta chains from one sample sequenced in a study of patients and donors after allogeneic stem cell transplantation. TCRdb reprocessed the RT-PCR reads with MiXCR, giving one entry per CDR3 protein. In the table there are about 87,000 distinct CDR3 sequences, around 5% of which are singletons. Sequences were obtained from blood, either unsorted or a sorted T cell fraction (not recorded which). The receptors originated from a human donor who was either an allogeneic HSCT recipient or a stem cell or donor lymphocyte infusion donor (not recorded which). It is not recorded whose cells these are; they may come from a transplant donor.

This clonotype was observed a few times. The chain has TRBV5-1 and TRBJ2-3; tentative D call: TRBD2 (5 bases). This CDR3 contains 15 residues. The V gene's germline CDR1 is SGHRS and CDR2 YFSETQ. V was pared by 6 bases and J by 4 bases, with 18 bases between. This CDR3 is CASTEQGLASDTQYF. CDR3 nucleotide sequence: TGCGCCAGCACGGAACAAGGGCTAGCATCAGATACGCAGTATTTT.

In its sample, this clonotype was seen a few times. CDR3 DNA sequence: TGCAGTGCCTTAGACGCTACAGGGGAACGCTATGGCTACACCTTC. It encodes CSALDATGERYGYTF. This chain joins TRBV20-1 and TRBJ1-2, with 7 bases aligning to TRBD1. Losses at the gene ends were 6 bases for V and 4 bases for J; bases not matched to a gene: 14. This CDR3 region has 15 residues. Germline CDR1 DFQATT, CDR2 SNEGSKA (reference sequence).

This clonotype has a count of ten or more. The rearrangement joins TRBV6-1 to TRBJ1-1; a weak D match, TRBD1 (5 bases). The CDR3 has 14 amino acids. With 3 bases removed from V and 10 bases from J, the gap between germline ends came to 18 bases. Germline values: CDR1 MNHNS, CDR2 SASEGT. For the CDR3, the DNA is TGTGCCAGCAGTGAGTCCGGGTCCCTAAGGGGAGCTTTCTTT. Its translation: CASSESGSLRGAFF.

The chain employs TRBV7-2 and TRBJ2-5, with D possibly called TRBD1 or TRBD2 (7 bases each). V was cut by 7 bases and J by 4 bases, with 19 bases left in between. CDR1 and CDR2 from the germline V gene are SGHTA and FQGNSA. This CDR3 contains 15 residues. DNA of the CDR3: TGTGCCAGCACGGCGCGCAGGGGGGGAGCAGAGACCCAGTACTTC. Protein sequence: CASTARRGGAETQYF.

This clonotype appeared a few times. The chain carries TRBV6-1 and TRBJ2-5; 10 nucleotides line up with TRBD2. The trim removed 7 bases at V and 9 bases at J, leaving 11 bases unmatched. This CDR3 is built from 14 residues. Germline CDR1 MNHNS, CDR2 SASEGT. CDR3 region: CASTPIKRGGAQYF. The CDR3 nucleotides read TGTGCCAGCACCCCCATTAAGCGGGGGGGAGCCCAGTACTTC.

In its sample, this clonotype was seen many times. The chain is built from TRBV2 and TRBJ2-7; 9 bases line up with TRBD2. Germline CDR1 and CDR2: SNHLY and FYNNEI. J was trimmed by 6 bases and V by 6 bases; bases with no gene match: 3. This CDR3 is 12 amino acids long. In nucleotides, the CDR3 is TGTGCCAGCAGGGGACTAGCCCGCGAGCAGTACTTC. It is translated as CASRGLAREQYF.

This clonotype showed up just a few times. The rearrangement links TRBV19 to TRBJ2-2; 10 bases line up with TRBD1. The CDR3 is 14 residues long. The junction had 4 bases not matched to a gene; V was cut back by 6 bases and J by 6 bases. The germline CDR1 and CDR2 sequences are LNHDA and SQIVND (reference sequence). This CDR3 reads CASSLTGGAGELFF. The CDR3 nucleotides read TGTGCCAGTAGCTTGACAGGGGGCGCCGGGGAGCTGTTTTTT.

The sample holds many counts of this clonotype. The chain uses TRBV2 and TRBJ1-5; unclear D gene. Germline V gene sequence: CDR1 SNHLY, CDR2 FYNNEI. Trimming cost V 2 bases and J 2 bases, with 10 bases left between them. The CDR3 is 15 amino acids. CDR3 region: CASSELAGGNQPQHF. CDR3 nucleotide sequence: TGTGCCAGCAGTGAATTGGCTGGGGGCAATCAGCCCCAGCATTTT. The full variable domain, rest sourced from reference TRBV2 and TRBJ1-5, is EPEVTQTPSHQVTQMGQEVILRCVPISNHLYFYWYRQILGQKVEFLVSFYNNEISEKSEIFDDQFSVERPDGSNFTLKIRSTKLEDSAMYFCASSELAGGNQPQHFGDGTRLSIL.

The sample holds many counts of this clonotype. This chain connects TRBV24-1 to TRBJ2-5, with D maybe TRBD2 (5 bases). The germline V gene encodes CDR1 KGHDR and CDR2 SFDVKD. The CDR3 consists of 14 residues. V lost 5 bases and J 2 bases, leaving 11 bases between the germline ends. The CDR3 DNA reads TGTGCCACCAGTGTGGACTCCTCTCAAGAGACCCAGTACTTC. It yields the protein CATSVDSSQETQYF.

This clonotype came up a few times. V is TRBV7-6 and J is TRBJ2-1; TRBD2 aligns across 7 bases. The CDR3 is 15 residues long. Germline CDR1 and CDR2: SGHVS and FNYEAQ. Trimming at V came to 1 base and at J to 8 bases, leaving 8 bases not matched to a gene. This CDR3 reads CASSLEGGSSDEQFF. The CDR3 coding sequence is TGTGCCAGCAGCTTAGAAGGCGGGAGTAGCGATGAGCAGTTCTTC.

In its sample, this clonotype was seen many times. The chain couples TRBV5-1 to TRBJ2-5, with a possible D match to TRBD2 (5 bases). The CDR3 runs 15 residues. Trimming removed 6 bases at V and 1 base at J, with 16 bases between. CDR1 and CDR2 (germline): SGHRS, YFSETQ. CDR3 nucleotides: TGCGCCAGCACCATCGGTGGAGGCTTCCAAGAGACCCAGTACTTC. This codes for CASTIGGGFQETQYF.